This T cell receptor (beta chain) came from a study of blood T cell repertoires in COVID-19. Study-wide background: Some COVID-19 samples were acute and others convalescent; all came from the United States, Italy and Spain. T cells, B-cell-depleted T cells, or PBMCs provided the cDNA or gDNA that served as material.

In the original analysis: Reference gene primer amplification gave nucleated cell count estimates. Profiling relied on immunoSEQ multiplex PCR, and the TCRdb table lists in-frame clones only, not all of them. That table supplies the V and J calls and clone size; D and trimming were determined from the DNA. The sample yields 35,000 to 45,000 clones, about 85% seen once. The source of this sequence is a man in his fifties with active COVID-19. Sequencing was performed on peripheral blood.

CDR3 sequence: CASSPRTDHEQYF. DNA of the CDR3: TGTGCCAGCTCACCGAGGACAGACCACGAGCAGTACTTC. V and J are TRBV18 and TRBJ2-7; D perhaps matches TRBD1 (6 bases). The CDR3 runs 13 residues. Germline V gene lookup returns CDR1 KGHSH and CDR2 LQKENI. V shed 3 bases and J shed 5 bases, with 11 bases lying between them. Full variable domain (remainder filled in from reference TRBV18 and TRBJ2-7): NAGVMQNPRHLVRRRGQEARLRCSPMKGHSHVYWYRQLPEEGLKFMVYLQKENIIDESGMPKERFSAEFPKEGPSILRIQQVVRGDSAAYFCASSPRTDHEQYFGPGTRLTVT.